The present T cell receptor beta chain was sequenced within a study of CD8+ T cells in alopecia areata. Lesional scalp punch biopsies and peripheral blood were collected from alopecia areata patients. Cell sorting was applied to PBMCs, and CD4+ and CD8+ T cells were collected. Study-level results: Alphabeta T cells residing in normal skin are also sequenced in scalp samples.

Germline V gene data show CDR1 as GTSNPN and CDR2 as SVGIG (reference sequence). The V and J ends lost 3 bases and 6 bases respectively, with 14 bases between them. The CDR3 length is 13 residues. To note about this clone: Its target is not known.

Reverse transcribed after extraction, RNA yielded cDNA as the sequencing template. TCRdb keeps only in-frame clones here, not all; method: immunoSEQ multiplex PCR. The table includes around 140,000 clones, approximately 50% detected once. This chain connects TRBV30 to TRBJ1-2, with no clear D. Source material: CD4+ T cells sorted from blood. This clonotype originated in a human donor with alopecia areata. The CDR3 reads CAWRSSGFNGYTF. For the CDR3, the DNA is TGTGCCTGGAGAAGCTCTGGGTTTAATGGCTACACCTTC. Filled out from reference TRBV30 and TRBJ1-2, the complete variable domain reads SQTIHQWPATLVQPVGSPLSLECTVEGTSNPNLYWYRQAAGRGLQLLFYSVGIGQISSEVPQNLSASRPQDRQFILSSKKLLLSDSGFYLCAWRSSGFNGYTFGSGTRLTVV.